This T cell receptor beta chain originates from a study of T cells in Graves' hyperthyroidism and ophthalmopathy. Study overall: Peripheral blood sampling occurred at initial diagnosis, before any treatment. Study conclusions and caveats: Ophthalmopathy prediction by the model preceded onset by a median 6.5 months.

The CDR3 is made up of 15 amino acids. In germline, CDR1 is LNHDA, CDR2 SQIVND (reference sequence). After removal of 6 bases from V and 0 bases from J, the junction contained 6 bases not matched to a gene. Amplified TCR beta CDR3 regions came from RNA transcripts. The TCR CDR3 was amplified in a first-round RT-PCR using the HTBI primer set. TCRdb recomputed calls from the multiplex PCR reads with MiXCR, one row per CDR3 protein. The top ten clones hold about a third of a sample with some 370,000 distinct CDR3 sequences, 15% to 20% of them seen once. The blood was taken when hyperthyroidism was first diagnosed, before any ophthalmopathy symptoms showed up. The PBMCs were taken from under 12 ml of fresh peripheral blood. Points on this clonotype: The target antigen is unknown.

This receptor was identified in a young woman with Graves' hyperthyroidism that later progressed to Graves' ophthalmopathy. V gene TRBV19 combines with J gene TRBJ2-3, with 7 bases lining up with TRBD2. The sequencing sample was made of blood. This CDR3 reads CASRRLAVSTDTQYF. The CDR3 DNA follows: TGTGCCAGTAGGAGGCTAGCGGTTAGCACAGATACGCAGTATTTT.